The 22 T cell receptor beta chains below were found in one sample sequenced in a study of blood T cell repertoires in COVID-19. Sequencing used immunoSEQ multiplex PCR; TCRdb keeps in-frame clones, though not all of them. The sample yields over 150,000 clones, 85% seen once. Sample: peripheral blood. The receptors derive from a woman of 80 years or more with COVID-19, enrolled during active disease.

The rearrangement joins TRBV4-1 to TRBJ2-7; tentatively, D is TRBD2 (7 bases). Trimming shortened V by 2 bases and J by 3 bases, and 17 bases separated the two germline ends. Germline assignment: CDR1 MGHRA and CDR2 YSYEKL. The CDR3 consists of 16 residues. CDR3 sequence (DNA): TGCGCCAGCAGCCAAACCCGGAGCGGGACATACTACGAGCAGTACTTC. Residues: CASSQTRSGTYYEQYF.

The V and J genes are TRBV14 and TRBJ1-2; TRBD1 matches 8 bases. CDR1 and CDR2 from the germline V gene are SGHDN and FVKESK. V shed 2 bases, J shed 5 bases, and the junction held 4 bases outside the gene matches. The CDR3 has 14 residues. The chain's CDR3 is CASSQHRGDYGYTF. CDR3 nucleotide sequence: TGTGCCAGCAGCCAACACAGGGGGGATTATGGCTACACCTTC.

The chain recombines TRBV7-8 with TRBJ1-6, with unresolved D. This CDR3 contains 14 residues. Germline CDR1 and CDR2: SGHVS and FQNEAQ. The V gene lost 2 bases and the J gene lost 8 bases, with 10 bases spanning the gap. The CDR3 here is CASSLREAYSPLHF. CDR3 coding DNA: TGTGCCAGCAGCTTACGGGAGGCCTATTCACCCCTCCACTTT.

The chain carries TRBV5-1 and TRBJ1-1; no clear D gene. This CDR3 has 13 amino acids. With 0 bases removed from V and 1 base from J, the gap between germline ends came to 4 bases. CDR1 is SGHRS and CDR2 is YFSETQ in the germline V gene. The CDR3: CASSLAQNTEAFF. The CDR3, as DNA: TGCGCCAGCAGCTTGGCCCAGAACACTGAAGCTTTCTTT.

This clone occurred once. V gene TRBV12-5 combines with J gene TRBJ1-3, with a possible D match to TRBD1 (5 bases). CDR1 LGHNT and CDR2 FRNRAP come from the germline V gene. This CDR3 is 19 amino acids long. V lost 2 bases, J lost 5 bases, and 25 bases lay in between. CDR3 sequence reads: CASGLLRGKYRPLRNTIYF. The CDR3 coding sequence is TGTGCTAGTGGTTTGTTGCGGGGCAAATACAGACCCCTTAGAAACACCATATATTTT.

The chain joins TRBV6-6 to TRBJ2-5; 9 nucleotides line up with TRBD1. This CDR3 contains 15 residues. In germline, CDR1 is MNHNY, CDR2 SVGAGI (reference sequence). Trimming removed 6 bases from V and 3 bases from J; junction bases left unmatched: 8. This chain's CDR3 is CASRSPGQGKETQYF. CDR3 bases: TGTGCCAGCAGGTCTCCTGGACAGGGGAAAGAGACCCAGTACTTC.

This chain joins TRBV19 and TRBJ2-2; TRBD2 might be the D (6 bases). Trimming stripped 5 bases from V and 7 bases from J, with 11 bases between. CDR1 LNHDA and CDR2 SQIVND come from the germline V gene (reference sequence). The CDR3 is 13 amino acids. CDR3 nucleotide sequence: TGTGCCAGTAGTGGCCAGGAGGGCGGGGAGCTGTTTTTT. Translation: CASSGQEGGELFF.

The CDR3 loop is CASTPERASLREQFF. The CDR3 coding sequence is TGCGCCAGCACCCCAGAGCGGGCATCCCTTCGGGAGCAGTTCTTC. The V and J genes are TRBV5-1 and TRBJ2-1, with a tentative D call TRBD2 (6 bases). The V gene's germline CDR1 is SGHRS and CDR2 YFSETQ. Trimming stripped 6 bases from V and 10 bases from J, with 23 bases between. This CDR3 spans 15 amino acids. Variable domain in full (rest from reference TRBV5-1 and TRBJ2-1): KAGVTQTPRYLIKTRGQQVTLSCSPISGHRSVSWYQQTPGQGLQFLFEYFSETQRNKGNFPGRFSGRQFSNSRSEMNVSTLELGDSALYLCASTPERASLREQFFGPGTRLTVL.

J is TRBJ2-7 and V is TRBV4-1; unclear D gene. The CDR3 loop spans 14 amino acids. Per germline, CDR1 MGHRA and CDR2 YSYEKL. V lost 1 base and J lost 2, with 9 bases in between. CDR3 in DNA: TGCGCCAGCAGCCAAGCTCCTAGTACCTACGAGCAGTACTTC. It is translated as CASSQAPSTYEQYF.

This chain uses TRBV5-6 with TRBJ1-1; TRBD1 matches 11 bases. Per the germline V gene, CDR1 is SGHDT and CDR2 is YYEEEE. The CDR3 loop spans 17 amino acids. The J segment lost 9 bases and the V segment lost 3 bases, leaving 16 bases of the junction unmatched. CDR3 DNA: TGTGCCAGCAGCTCGGGGATCTCGGGACAGGGGGTAGGGCAAGCTTTCTTT. Protein product: CASSSGISGQGVGQAFF. The full variable domain, in which reference TRBV5-6 and TRBJ1-1 provide the parts outside the CDR3, is DAGVTQSPTHLIKTRGQQVTLRCSPKSGHDTVSWYQQALGQGPQFIFQYYEEEERQRGNFPDRFSGHQFPNYSSELNVNALLLGDSALYLCASSSGISGQGVGQAFFGQGTRLTVV.

This clone was found a few times. V gene TRBV12-3 or TRBV12-4 combines with J gene TRBJ1-2; maybe TRBD1 (5 bases). The V end was cut by 6 bases, the J end by 4 bases, with 12 bases between. The CDR3 totals 13 residues. CDR3 sequence reads: CASSPRQPYGYTF. In nucleotides, the CDR3 is TGTGCCAGCAGCCCTCGACAGCCCTATGGCTACACCTTC.

The chain is built from TRBV10-2 and TRBJ1-4; TRBD1 is a possible D gene (6 bases). The length of the CDR3 is 14 residues. V gave up 7 bases and J gave up 7 bases, with 16 bases separating them. CDR1 and CDR2 from the germline V gene are WSHSY and SAAADI. In nucleotides, the CDR3 is TGCGCCAGCACCAATACAGGGTCGAGTGAAAAACTGTTTTTT. As protein: CASTNTGSSEKLFF.

A remark on this clone: Additional DNA sequences in this sample encode the identical CDR3. V usage is TRBV3-1 (or the pseudogene TRBV3-2) and J usage is TRBJ2-7; D is unclear. With 0 bases removed from V and 6 bases from J, the gap between germline ends came to 6 bases. Germline assignment: CDR1 LGHDT and CDR2 YNNKEL (reference sequence). This CDR3 spans 12 amino acids. CDR3 in DNA: TGTGCCAGCAGCCAAGATCTGCGCGAGCAGTACTTC. As protein: CASSQDLREQYF.

This chain joins TRBV2 and TRBJ1-5; 9 bases align to TRBD1. V shed 4 bases and J 7 bases; nucleotides not matched to a gene: 8. The CDR3 length is 15 residues. The V gene's germline CDR1 is SNHLY and CDR2 FYNNEI. Here the CDR3 DNA reads TGTGCCAGCAGTGCAAACGGACAGGGGAGCCAGCCCCAGCATTTT. Translation gives CASSANGQGSQPQHF.

The CDR3 here is CASSQVRGSFGPQHF. The CDR3, as DNA: TGCGCCAGCAGCCAAGTCCGAGGGTCTTTTGGGCCCCAGCATTTT. The chain carries TRBV4-1 and TRBJ1-5; no clear D gene. Germline lookup yields CDR1 MGHRA and CDR2 YSYEKL. The V end was cut by 1 base, the J end by 9 bases, with 16 bases between. CDR3 size: 15 residues.

This chain uses TRBV18 with TRBJ1-5; D is perhaps TRBD1 (5 bases). The CDR3 consists of 14 residues. The V and J ends lost 3 bases and 1 base respectively, with 7 bases between them. CDR1 KGHSH and CDR2 LQKENI come from the germline V gene. CDR3 amino acids: CASSPRQSNQPQHF. For the CDR3, the DNA is TGTGCCAGCTCACCCAGACAGAGCAATCAGCCCCAGCATTTT. Complete variable domain (other parts from reference TRBV18 and TRBJ1-5): NAGVMQNPRHLVRRRGQEARLRCSPMKGHSHVYWYRQLPEEGLKFMVYLQKENIIDESGMPKERFSAEFPKEGPSILRIQQVVRGDSAAYFCASSPRQSNQPQHFGDGTRLSIL.

In this sample, this clone turned up once. The rearrangement uses TRBV28 and TRBJ1-5; D is unresolved. The V end was cut by 3 bases, the J end by 5 bases, with 8 bases between. The CDR3 spans 13 residues. CDR1 is MDHEN, CDR2 SYDVKM, per germline. The CDR3 nucleotides are TGTGCCAGCAGTTTCCCTAGTTATCAGCCCCAGCATTTT. Translation: CASSFPSYQPQHF.

The chain uses TRBV27 and TRBJ1-2; TRBD1 aligns across 8 bases. Germline assignment: CDR1 MNHEY and CDR2 SMNVEV (reference sequence). The CDR3 is 14 amino acids. The V gene end was trimmed by 0 bases and the J gene end by 9 bases; junction bases not matched to a gene: 6. CDR3: CASSLSDRQGSYTF. Written as DNA, the CDR3 is TGTGCCAGCAGTTTATCGGATCGACAGGGGAGCTACACCTTC.

The chain has TRBV5-1 and TRBJ1-4, with TRBD1 matching over 7 bases. The ends lost 2 bases at V and 7 bases at J; junction bases unmatched: 5. This CDR3 comprises 14 residues. Germline-derived CDR1 and CDR2 are SGHRS and YFSETQ. CDR3 sequence: CASSLQGWGEKLFF. The DNA of the CDR3 is TGCGCCAGCAGCTTACAGGGGTGGGGTGAAAAACTGTTTTTT.

The V and J genes are TRBV9 and TRBJ2-5; 7 bases agree with TRBD1. V gave up 3 bases and J gave up 2 bases; unmatched junction bases: 1. The CDR3 has 13 amino acids. Germline V gene lookup returns CDR1 SGDLS and CDR2 YYNGEE. In nucleotides, the CDR3 is TGTGCCAGCAGCGCGGACAGGCAAGAGACCCAGTACTTC. It codes for CASSADRQETQYF.

This chain uses TRBV15 with TRBJ1-2, with TRBD1 as a possible D gene (6 bases). This CDR3 spans 13 amino acids. CDR1 is LNHNV, CDR2 YYDKDF, per germline (reference sequence). V lost 4 bases and J 2 bases, leaving 8 bases between the germline ends. CDR3 amino acids: CATSTGANYGYTF. The CDR3 bases are TGTGCCACCAGCACAGGGGCAAACTATGGCTACACCTTC.

The chain employs TRBV11-2 and TRBJ2-7, with D unresolved. The germline V gene encodes CDR1 SGHAT and CDR2 FQNNGV. V shed 7 bases and J shed 2 bases, with 6 bases lying between them. The CDR3 has 11 amino acids. The CDR3 DNA sequence: TGTGCCAGCACCCCAGCCTACGAGCAGTACTTC. The encoded protein is CASTPAYEQYF.